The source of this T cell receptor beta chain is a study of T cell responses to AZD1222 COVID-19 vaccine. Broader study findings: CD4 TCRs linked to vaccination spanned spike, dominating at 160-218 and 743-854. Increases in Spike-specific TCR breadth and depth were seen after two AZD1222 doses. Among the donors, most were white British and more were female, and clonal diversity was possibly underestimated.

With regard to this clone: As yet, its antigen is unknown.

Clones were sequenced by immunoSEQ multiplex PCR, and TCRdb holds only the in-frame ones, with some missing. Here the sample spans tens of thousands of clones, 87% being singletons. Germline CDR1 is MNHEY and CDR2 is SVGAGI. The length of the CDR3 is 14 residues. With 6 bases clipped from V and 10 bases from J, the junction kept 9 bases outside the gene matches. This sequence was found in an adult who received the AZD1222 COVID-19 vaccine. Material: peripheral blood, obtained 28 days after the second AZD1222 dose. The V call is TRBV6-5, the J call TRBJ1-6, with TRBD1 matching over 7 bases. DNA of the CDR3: TGTGCCAGCAGGGCACCGCTACAGGGGTCACCCCTCCACTTT. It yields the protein CASRAPLQGSPLHF.